This T cell receptor beta chain was documented in a study of blood T cell repertoires in COVID-19. CDR1 and CDR2 from the germline V gene are SGHNT and YYREEE (reference sequence). The CDR3 runs to 18 residues. Unmatched junction bases numbered 12, after V lost 4 bases and J lost 2 bases. Those enrolled, adults aged roughly 18 to 90 years, came from under 25 US areas. In the original analysis: Reference gene primer amplification gave estimated nucleated cell counts. TCRdb keeps only in-frame clones here, not all; method: immunoSEQ multiplex PCR. Clonal size and the V and J genes are those of that table, whereas D and trimming came from the DNA. The sample has roughly 380,000 clones; approximately 91% are singletons.

The gene calls are TRBV5-4 and TRBJ2-7, with 13 positions matching TRBD2. The sequencing input was PBMCs or T cells enriched from blood (not recorded which). The receptor was isolated from a woman aged 25-40 years who had been exposed to COVID-19. The CDR3 reads CASSGTGLAGPSPYEQYF. CDR3 nucleotide sequence: TGTGCCAGCAGCGGAACGGGACTAGCGGGACCCTCTCCCTACGAGCAGTACTTC. The whole variable domain, filled in from reference TRBV5-4 and TRBJ2-7, reads ETGVTQSPTHLIKTRGQQVTLRCSSQSGHNTVSWYQQALGQGPQFIFQYYREEENGRGNFPPRFSGLQFPNYSSELNVNALELDDSALYLCASSGTGLAGPSPYEQYFGPGTRLTVT.